This is a list of T cell receptor beta chains from one sample in a study of T cell responses to AZD1222 COVID-19 vaccine. The method was immunoSEQ multiplex PCR; TCRdb's version includes in-frame clones alone and lacks a portion of them. Of roughly 53,000 clones listed, approximately 85% were seen once; the top ten hold roughly 19%. The source was peripheral blood, collected on day 0 of MenACWY control vaccination. These receptors were collected from an adult in good health. Both conserved end residues are part of each CDR3. Each record gives: J gene, D gene, clone size, V gene, CDR3 protein, CDR3 DNA. D genes are given only for firm matches. Rows may omit the clone size; those that give it use once, few, many or a size class.

TRBJ2-2	TRBD2	NA	TRBV4-2	CASSHWASGKVIGELFF	TGTGCCAGCAGCCACTGGGCGAGCGGGAAGGTAATCGGGGAGCTGTTTTTT
TRBJ1-3	TRBD1	NA	TRBV6-2/TRBV6-3	CASSYWTGLPSGNTIYF	TGTGCCAGCAGTTACTGGACAGGACTACCCTCTGGAAACACCATATATTTT
TRBJ1-5	NA	NA	TRBV19	CASRPQASNQPQHF	TGTGCCAGTCGCCCGCAAGCTAGCAATCAGCCCCAGCATTTT
TRBJ1-2	TRBD1	NA	TRBV5-4	CASSLDRGSLSYTF	TGTGCCAGCAGCTTGGACAGGGGGAGTTTGAGCTACACCTTC
TRBJ1-1	NA	once	TRBV29-1	CSVENSHSEAFF	TGCAGCGTTGAGAATTCTCACAGTGAAGCTTTCTTT
TRBJ1-1	TRBD1	NA	TRBV30	CAVTGESNTEAFF	TGTGCCGTAACAGGGGAATCAAACACTGAAGCTTTCTTT
TRBJ1-1	NA	NA	TRBV7-3	CASSLNPGNTEAFF	TGTGCCAGCAGCTTAAATCCTGGGAACACTGAAGCTTTCTTT
TRBJ2-6	TRBD1	NA	TRBV27	CASSWGTVASGANVLTF	TGTGCCAGCAGTTGGGGGACAGTCGCGTCTGGGGCCAACGTCCTGACTTTC
TRBJ2-7	NA	NA	TRBV4-3	CASSQAGPHSGEQYF	TGCGCCAGCAGCCAAGCGGGACCGCACTCGGGCGAGCAGTACTTC
TRBJ1-5	NA	few	TRBV6-2/TRBV6-3	CASSWDNFSNQPQHF	TGTGCCAGCAGTTGGGACAACTTTAGCAATCAGCCCCAGCATTTT
TRBJ2-2	NA	NA	TRBV9	CARYPAGAPNTGELFF	TGTGCCAGATACCCCGCAGGGGCCCCGAACACCGGGGAGCTGTTTTTT
TRBJ2-1	TRBD1	NA	TRBV2	CASSDPLPTGGYNEQFF	TGTGCCAGCAGTGACCCGTTACCGACAGGGGGCTACAATGAGCAGTTCTTC
TRBJ2-7	TRBD2	NA	TRBV4-1	CASSQAGTSGTLGYEQYF	TGCGCCAGCAGCCAAGCCGGGACTAGCGGGACTCTCGGCTACGAGCAGTACTTC
TRBJ2-2	TRBD2	NA	TRBV7-6	CASSFGTSGTTGELFF	TGTGCCAGCAGCTTCGGGACTAGCGGGACCACCGGGGAGCTGTTTTTT
TRBJ1-2	NA	NA	TRBV28	CASSLLARVEGYTF	TGTGCCAGCAGTTTACTGGCACGGGTTGAAGGCTACACCTTC
TRBJ2-7	TRBD2	NA	TRBV28	CASSLGAPGLAGGDEQYF	TGTGCCAGCAGTTTAGGGGCCCCCGGACTAGCGGGAGGCGACGAGCAGTACTTC
TRBJ2-4	NA	NA	TRBV30	CAWSSLVGPGGIQYF	TGTGCCTGGAGTTCTTTGGTAGGGCCGGGTGGCATTCAGTACTTC
TRBJ2-1	TRBD2	NA	TRBV6-4	CASSDELAGSNEQFF	TGTGCCAGCAGTGACGAACTAGCGGGAAGCAATGAGCAGTTCTTC
TRBJ1-6	TRBD1	NA	TRBV4-1	CASSLTGGSSPLHF	TGCGCCAGCAGCCTTACAGGGGGCTCCTCACCCCTCCACTTT
TRBJ2-2	NA	NA	TRBV24-1	CATSDLWGDTGELFF	TGTGCCACCAGTGATTTGTGGGGGGACACCGGGGAGCTGTTTTTT
TRBJ1-2	NA	NA	TRBV30	CAWSGNYGYTF	TGTGCCTGGTCAGGGAACTATGGCTACACCTTC
TRBJ1-6	NA	NA	TRBV6-5	CASSYSYAGNSPLHF	TGTGCCAGCAGTTACTCGTATGCTGGAAATTCACCCCTCCACTTT
TRBJ2-2	NA	NA	TRBV24-1	CATSGGALNTGELFF	TGTGCCACCAGTGGCGGGGCGCTGAACACCGGGGAGCTGTTTTTT
TRBJ2-2	NA	NA	TRBV30	CAWNTGLSGTGELFF	TGTGCCTGGAACACGGGACTCTCGGGGACCGGGGAGCTGTTTTTT
TRBJ2-1	NA	NA	TRBV6-5	CASSYEAGRFF	TGTGCCAGCAGTTACGAGGCGGGGCGGTTCTTC
TRBJ1-2	NA	once	TRBV11-2	CASSLKQRYGYTF	TGTGCCAGCAGCCTTAAACAACGGTATGGCTACACCTTC
TRBJ1-6	TRBD1	NA	TRBV27	CASSLRTGGNSPLHF	TGTGCCAGCAGTTTGAGGACAGGGGGTAATTCACCCCTCCACTTT
TRBJ2-1	TRBD2	NA	TRBV5-1	CASSWYSGSSYNEQFF	TGCGCCAGCAGCTGGTATAGCGGGAGCTCCTACAATGAGCAGTTCTTC
TRBJ2-2	TRBD2	NA	TRBV5-5	CASREGLAVHTGELFF	TGTGCCAGCAGGGAGGGACTAGCGGTTCACACCGGGGAGCTGTTTTTT
TRBJ1-6	TRBD1	NA	TRBV7-9	CASSLDRGNSPLHF	TGTGCCAGCAGCCTGGACAGGGGGAATTCACCCCTCCACTTT
TRBJ1-1	NA	NA	TRBV9	CASSVSWNTEAFF	TGTGCCAGCAGCGTTAGCTGGAACACTGAAGCTTTCTTT
TRBJ1-2	NA	NA	TRBV9	CASSVLGYGYTF	TGTGCCAGCAGCGTATTGGGATATGGCTACACCTTC
TRBJ1-5	NA	few	TRBV6-6	CASSPLGSQGQPQHF	TGTGCCAGCAGTCCGCTTGGGAGTCAGGGTCAGCCCCAGCATTTT
TRBJ2-1	TRBD2	NA	TRBV3-1/TRBV3-2	CASSQGLAGVNEQFF	TGTGCCAGCAGCCAAGGACTAGCGGGAGTCAATGAGCAGTTCTTC
TRBJ1-3	NA	NA	TRBV29-1	CSVEIGSGNTIYF	TGCAGCGTTGAAATCGGCTCTGGAAACACCATATATTTT
TRBJ2-7	NA	NA	TRBV30	CAWTEGGGKGEQYF	TGTGCCTGGACCGAGGGTGGGGGCAAGGGGGAGCAGTACTTC
TRBJ2-5	TRBD1	NA	TRBV2	CASNKLRGRMETQYF	TGTGCCAGCAATAAACTCAGGGGGCGAATGGAGACCCAGTACTTC
TRBJ1-1	NA	NA	TRBV19	CASSMSGNTEAFF	TGTGCCAGTAGTATGAGCGGGAACACTGAAGCTTTCTTT
TRBJ2-7	NA	NA	TRBV29-1	CSGSGGAPTYEQYF	TGCAGCGGAAGTGGGGGGGCACCCACCTACGAGCAGTACTTC
TRBJ1-1	NA	NA	TRBV7-2	CASSWGAGTEAFF	TGTGCCAGCAGCTGGGGGGCGGGGACTGAAGCTTTCTTT
TRBJ2-7	NA	few	TRBV5-5	CASSPDTYEQYF	TGTGCCAGCAGCCCGGACACGTACGAGCAGTACTTC
TRBJ1-2	NA	NA	TRBV14	CASSQGPGPSDYGYTF	TGTGCCAGCAGCCAAGGACCGGGACCGAGCGATTATGGCTACACCTTC
TRBJ1-5	NA	NA	TRBV4-2	CASSQENTGRAQHF	TGTGCCAGCAGCCAAGAAAACACTGGCCGAGCCCAGCATTTT
TRBJ2-5	NA	NA	TRBV4-2	CASSLNPRVLGETQYF	TGTGCCAGCAGCCTGAATCCCAGGGTTTTAGGAGAGACCCAGTACTTC
TRBJ1-4	NA	NA	TRBV5-1	CASSQDTTNEKLFF	TGCGCCAGCAGCCAGGACACCACTAATGAAAAACTGTTTTTT
TRBJ2-7	NA	few	TRBV19	CASSRWYF	TGTGCCAGTAGCCGCTGGTACTTC
TRBJ2-7	TRBD2	NA	TRBV10-1	CASSAGFGGLPQYF	TGCGCCAGCAGTGCAGGGTTCGGGGGGTTACCGCAGTACTTC
TRBJ1-6	TRBD1	NA	TRBV18	CASSLGTGGNSPLHF	TGTGCCAGCTCACTGGGGACAGGGGGCAATTCACCCCTCCACTTT
TRBJ2-7	NA	NA	TRBV28	CASSPDPGRAYEQYF	TGTGCCAGCAGCCCAGACCCGGGACGCGCCTACGAGCAGTACTTC
TRBJ1-1	NA	few	TRBV6-5	CASSYDGSMNTEAFF	TGTGCCAGCAGTTACGATGGGTCCATGAACACTGAAGCTTTCTTT
TRBJ2-5	NA	once	TRBV6-5	CASINPPETQYF	TGTGCCAGCATTAACCCCCCTGAGACCCAGTACTTC
TRBJ2-3	TRBD2	few	TRBV28	CASSFSAGGYTDTQYF	TGTGCCAGCAGTTTCTCAGCGGGAGGGTACACAGATACGCAGTATTTT